This T cell receptor (beta chain) was observed in a study of blood T cells in healthy people across ages. The authors ran a second PCR of roughly 7 to 11 cycles using a sample-barcoded 5' primer and a J-beta primer mix. Using its own MiXCR run on the 5' RACE reads, TCRdb lists one record per CDR3 protein. The sample shows some 1.6 million distinct CDR3 sequences, around 35% of them seen only once. Whole-study results and caveats: As age increased, TCR beta diversity per million T cells fell in a roughly linear fashion.

Concerning this clonotype: Antigen specificity is unknown.

The sample was blood. This receptor was obtained from a woman in her 30s in good health.

This CDR3 reads CASSLNGDMNTEAFF. In DNA, the CDR3 is TGCGCCAGCAGCTTAAATGGGGATATGAACACTGAAGCTTTCTTT. The rearrangement joins TRBV5-1 to TRBJ1-1; D gene ambiguous. The V gene's germline CDR1 is SGHRS and CDR2 YFSETQ. Trimming removed 2 bases at V and 0 bases at J, with 11 bases between. This CDR3 contains 15 residues.